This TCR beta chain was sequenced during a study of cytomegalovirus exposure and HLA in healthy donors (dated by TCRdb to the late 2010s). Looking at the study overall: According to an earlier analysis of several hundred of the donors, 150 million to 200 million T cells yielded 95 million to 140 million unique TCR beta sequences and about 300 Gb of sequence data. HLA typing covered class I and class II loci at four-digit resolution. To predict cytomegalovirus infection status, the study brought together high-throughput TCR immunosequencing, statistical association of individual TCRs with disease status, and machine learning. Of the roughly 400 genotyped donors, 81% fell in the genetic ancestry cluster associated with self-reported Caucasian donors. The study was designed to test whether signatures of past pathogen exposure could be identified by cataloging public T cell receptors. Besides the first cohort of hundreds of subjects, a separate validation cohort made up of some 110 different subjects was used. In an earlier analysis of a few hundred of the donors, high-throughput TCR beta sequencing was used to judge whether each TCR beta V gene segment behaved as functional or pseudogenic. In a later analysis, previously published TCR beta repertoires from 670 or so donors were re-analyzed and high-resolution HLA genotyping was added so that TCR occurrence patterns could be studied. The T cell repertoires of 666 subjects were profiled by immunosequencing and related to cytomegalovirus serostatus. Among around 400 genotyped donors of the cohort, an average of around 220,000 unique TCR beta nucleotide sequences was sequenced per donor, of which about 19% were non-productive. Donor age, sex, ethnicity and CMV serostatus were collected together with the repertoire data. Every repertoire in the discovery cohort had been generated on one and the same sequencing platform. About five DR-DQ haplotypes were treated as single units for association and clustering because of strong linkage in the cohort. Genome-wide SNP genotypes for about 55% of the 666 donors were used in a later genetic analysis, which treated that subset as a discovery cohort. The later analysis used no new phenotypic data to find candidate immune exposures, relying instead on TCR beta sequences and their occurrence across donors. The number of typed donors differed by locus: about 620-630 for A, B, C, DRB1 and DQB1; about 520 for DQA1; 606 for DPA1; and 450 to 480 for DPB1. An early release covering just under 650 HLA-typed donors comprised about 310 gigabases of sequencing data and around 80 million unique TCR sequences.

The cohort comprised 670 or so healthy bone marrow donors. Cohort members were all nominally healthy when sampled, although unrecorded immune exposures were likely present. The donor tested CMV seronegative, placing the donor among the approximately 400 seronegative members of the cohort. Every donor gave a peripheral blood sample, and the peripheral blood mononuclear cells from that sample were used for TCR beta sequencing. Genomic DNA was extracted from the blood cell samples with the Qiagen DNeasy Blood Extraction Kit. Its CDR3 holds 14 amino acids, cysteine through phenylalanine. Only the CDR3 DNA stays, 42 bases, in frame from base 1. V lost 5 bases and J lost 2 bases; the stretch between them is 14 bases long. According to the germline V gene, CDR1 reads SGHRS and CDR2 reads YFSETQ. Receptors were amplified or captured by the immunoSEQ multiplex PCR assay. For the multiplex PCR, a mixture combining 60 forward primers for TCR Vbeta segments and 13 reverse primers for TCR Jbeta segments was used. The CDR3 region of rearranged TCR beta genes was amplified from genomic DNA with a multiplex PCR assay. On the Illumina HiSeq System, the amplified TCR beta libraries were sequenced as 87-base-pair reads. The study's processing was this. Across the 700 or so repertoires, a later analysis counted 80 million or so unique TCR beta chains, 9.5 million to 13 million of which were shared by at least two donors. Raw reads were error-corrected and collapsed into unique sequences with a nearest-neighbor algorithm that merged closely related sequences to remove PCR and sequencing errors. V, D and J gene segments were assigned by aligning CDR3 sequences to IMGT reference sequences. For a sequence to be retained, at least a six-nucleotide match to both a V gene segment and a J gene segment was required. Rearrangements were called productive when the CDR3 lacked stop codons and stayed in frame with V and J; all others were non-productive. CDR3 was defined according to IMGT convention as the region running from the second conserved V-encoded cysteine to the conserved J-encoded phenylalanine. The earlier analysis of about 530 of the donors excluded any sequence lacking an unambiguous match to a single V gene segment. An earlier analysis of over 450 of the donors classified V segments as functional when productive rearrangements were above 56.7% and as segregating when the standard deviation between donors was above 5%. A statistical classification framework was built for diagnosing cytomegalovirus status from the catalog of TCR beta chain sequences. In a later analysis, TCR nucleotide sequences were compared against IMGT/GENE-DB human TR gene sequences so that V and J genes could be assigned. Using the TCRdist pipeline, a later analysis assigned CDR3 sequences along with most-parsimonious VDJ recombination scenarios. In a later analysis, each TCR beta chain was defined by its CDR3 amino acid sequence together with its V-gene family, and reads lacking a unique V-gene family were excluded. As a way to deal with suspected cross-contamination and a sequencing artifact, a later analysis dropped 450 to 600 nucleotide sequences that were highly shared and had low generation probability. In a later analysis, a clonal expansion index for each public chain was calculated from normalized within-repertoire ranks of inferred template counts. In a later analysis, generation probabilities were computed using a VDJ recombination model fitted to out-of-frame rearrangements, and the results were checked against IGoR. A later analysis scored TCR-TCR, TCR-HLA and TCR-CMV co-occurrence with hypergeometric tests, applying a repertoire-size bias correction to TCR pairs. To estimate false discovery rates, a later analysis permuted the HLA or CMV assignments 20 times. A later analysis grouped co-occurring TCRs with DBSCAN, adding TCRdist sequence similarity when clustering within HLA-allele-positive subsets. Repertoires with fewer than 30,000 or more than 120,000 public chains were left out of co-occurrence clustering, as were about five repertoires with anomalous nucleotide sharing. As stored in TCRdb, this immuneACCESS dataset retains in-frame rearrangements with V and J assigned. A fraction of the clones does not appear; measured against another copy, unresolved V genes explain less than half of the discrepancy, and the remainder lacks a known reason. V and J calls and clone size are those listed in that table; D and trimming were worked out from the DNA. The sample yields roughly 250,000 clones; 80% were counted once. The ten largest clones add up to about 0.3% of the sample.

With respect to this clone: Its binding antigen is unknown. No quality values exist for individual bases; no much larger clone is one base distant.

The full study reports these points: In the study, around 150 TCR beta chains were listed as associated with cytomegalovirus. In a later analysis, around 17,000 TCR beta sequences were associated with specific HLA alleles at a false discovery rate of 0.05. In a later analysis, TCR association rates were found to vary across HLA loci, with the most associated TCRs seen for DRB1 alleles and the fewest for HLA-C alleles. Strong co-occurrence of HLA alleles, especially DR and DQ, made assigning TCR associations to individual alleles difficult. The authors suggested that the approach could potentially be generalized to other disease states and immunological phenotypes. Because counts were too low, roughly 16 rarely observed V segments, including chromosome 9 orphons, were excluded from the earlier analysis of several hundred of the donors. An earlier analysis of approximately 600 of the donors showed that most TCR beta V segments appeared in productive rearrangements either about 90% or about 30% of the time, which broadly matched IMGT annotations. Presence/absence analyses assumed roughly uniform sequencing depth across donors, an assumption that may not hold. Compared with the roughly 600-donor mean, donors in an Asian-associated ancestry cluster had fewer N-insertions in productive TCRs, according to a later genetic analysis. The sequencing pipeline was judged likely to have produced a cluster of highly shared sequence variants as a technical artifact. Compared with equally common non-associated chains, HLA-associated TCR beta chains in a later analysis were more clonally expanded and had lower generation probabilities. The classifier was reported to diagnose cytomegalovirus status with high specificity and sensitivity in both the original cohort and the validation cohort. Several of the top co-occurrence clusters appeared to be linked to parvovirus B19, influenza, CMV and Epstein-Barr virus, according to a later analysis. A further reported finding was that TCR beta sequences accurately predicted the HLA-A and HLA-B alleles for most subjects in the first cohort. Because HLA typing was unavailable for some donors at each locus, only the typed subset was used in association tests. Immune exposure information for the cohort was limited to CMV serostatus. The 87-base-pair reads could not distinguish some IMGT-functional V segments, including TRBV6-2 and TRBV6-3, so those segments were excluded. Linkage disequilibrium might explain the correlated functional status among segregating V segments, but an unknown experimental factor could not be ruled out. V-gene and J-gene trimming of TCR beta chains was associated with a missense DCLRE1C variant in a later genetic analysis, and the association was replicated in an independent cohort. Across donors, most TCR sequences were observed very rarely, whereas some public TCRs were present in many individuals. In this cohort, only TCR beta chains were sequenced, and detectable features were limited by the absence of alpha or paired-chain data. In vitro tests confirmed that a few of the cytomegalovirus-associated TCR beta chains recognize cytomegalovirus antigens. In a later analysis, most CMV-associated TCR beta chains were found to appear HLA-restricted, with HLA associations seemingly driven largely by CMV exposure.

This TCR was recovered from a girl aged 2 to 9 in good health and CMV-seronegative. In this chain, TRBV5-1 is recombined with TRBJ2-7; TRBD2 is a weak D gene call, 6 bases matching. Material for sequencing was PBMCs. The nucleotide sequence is TGCGCCAGCAGTTCAAGCGGGTCCACCTACGAGCAGTACTTC. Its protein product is CASSSSGSTYEQYF.